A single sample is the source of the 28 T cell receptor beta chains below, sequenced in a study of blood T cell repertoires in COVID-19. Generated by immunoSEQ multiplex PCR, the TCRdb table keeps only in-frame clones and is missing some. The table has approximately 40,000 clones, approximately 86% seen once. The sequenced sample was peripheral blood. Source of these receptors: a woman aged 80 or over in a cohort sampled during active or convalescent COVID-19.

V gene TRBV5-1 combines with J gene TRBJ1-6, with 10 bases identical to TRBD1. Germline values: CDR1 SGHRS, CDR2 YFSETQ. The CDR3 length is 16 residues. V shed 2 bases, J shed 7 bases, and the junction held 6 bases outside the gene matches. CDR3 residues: CASSFQPGQGNSPLHF. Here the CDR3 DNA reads TGCGCCAGCAGCTTCCAACCGGGACAGGGGAATTCACCCCTCCACTTT. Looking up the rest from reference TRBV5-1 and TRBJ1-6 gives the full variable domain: KAGVTQTPRYLIKTRGQQVTLSCSPISGHRSVSWYQQTPGQGLQFLFEYFSETQRNKGNFPGRFSGRQFSNSRSEMNVSTLELGDSALYLCASSFQPGQGNSPLHFGNGTRLTVT.

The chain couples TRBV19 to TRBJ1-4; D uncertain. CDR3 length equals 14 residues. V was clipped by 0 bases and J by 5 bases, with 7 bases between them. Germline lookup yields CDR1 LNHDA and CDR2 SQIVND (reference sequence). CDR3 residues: CASSIDQKNEKLFF. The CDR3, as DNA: TGTGCCAGTAGTATAGATCAAAAAAATGAAAAACTGTTTTTT.

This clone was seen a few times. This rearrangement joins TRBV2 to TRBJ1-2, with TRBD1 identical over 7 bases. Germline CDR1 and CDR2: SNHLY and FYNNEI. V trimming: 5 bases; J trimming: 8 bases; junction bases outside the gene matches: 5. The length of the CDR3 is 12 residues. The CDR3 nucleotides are TGTGCCAGCAGTAATACAGGGGAGGGCTACACCTTC. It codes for CASSNTGEGYTF.

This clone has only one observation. The CDR3 sequence is CASSLAPSSEQYF. The CDR3 DNA reads as TGTGCCAGCAGCTTAGCCCCCTCTAGCGAGCAGTACTTC. The rearrangement links TRBV7-7 to TRBJ2-7; D ambiguous. CDR1 and CDR2 (germline): SSHAT, FNYEAQ (reference sequence). The V end was cut by 0 bases, the J end by 6 bases, with 9 bases between. This CDR3 contains 13 residues.

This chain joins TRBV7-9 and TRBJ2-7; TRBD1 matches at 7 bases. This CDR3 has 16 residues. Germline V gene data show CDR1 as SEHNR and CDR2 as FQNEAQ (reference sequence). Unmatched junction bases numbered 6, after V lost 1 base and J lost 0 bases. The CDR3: CASSLVLDRSSYEQYF. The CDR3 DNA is TGTGCCAGCAGCTTAGTTTTGGACAGGAGCTCCTACGAGCAGTACTTC.

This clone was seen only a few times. Here the CDR3 DNA reads TGTGCCAGCGCGGGGCCGAGTGAGCAGTTCTTC. Encoded protein: CASAGPSEQFF. The V and J genes are TRBV5-6 and TRBJ2-1, with D possibly being TRBD2 (6 bases). Germline V gene sequence: CDR1 SGHDT, CDR2 YYEEEE. CDR3 length equals 11 residues. V dropped 7 bases and J dropped 9 bases, with 11 bases sitting between them.

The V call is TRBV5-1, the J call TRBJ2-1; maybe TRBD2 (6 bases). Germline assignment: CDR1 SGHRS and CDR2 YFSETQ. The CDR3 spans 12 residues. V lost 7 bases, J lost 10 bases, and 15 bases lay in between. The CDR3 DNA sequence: TGCGCCAGCGGCCAGGGACTCTGGGAGCAGTTCTTC. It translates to CASGQGLWEQFF.

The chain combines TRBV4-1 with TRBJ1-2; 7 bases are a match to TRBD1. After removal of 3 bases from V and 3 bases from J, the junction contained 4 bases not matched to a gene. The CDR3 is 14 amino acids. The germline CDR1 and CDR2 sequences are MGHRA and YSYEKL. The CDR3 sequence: CASSHGGGDYGYTF. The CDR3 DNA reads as TGCGCCAGCAGCCATGGAGGGGGCGACTATGGCTACACCTTC.

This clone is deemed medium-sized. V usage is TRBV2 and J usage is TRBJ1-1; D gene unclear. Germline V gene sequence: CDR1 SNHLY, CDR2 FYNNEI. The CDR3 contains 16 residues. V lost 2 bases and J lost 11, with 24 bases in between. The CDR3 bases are TGTGCCAGCAGTGAAAAGGGCAAGCGGTGGTCTAGAGGGGCTTTCTTT. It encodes CASSEKGKRWSRGAFF.

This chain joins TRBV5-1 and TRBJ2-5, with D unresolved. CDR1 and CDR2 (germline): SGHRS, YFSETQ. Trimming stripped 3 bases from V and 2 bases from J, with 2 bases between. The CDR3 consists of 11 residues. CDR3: CASSSQETQYF. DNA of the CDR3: TGCGCCAGCAGCTCACAAGAGACCCAGTACTTC.

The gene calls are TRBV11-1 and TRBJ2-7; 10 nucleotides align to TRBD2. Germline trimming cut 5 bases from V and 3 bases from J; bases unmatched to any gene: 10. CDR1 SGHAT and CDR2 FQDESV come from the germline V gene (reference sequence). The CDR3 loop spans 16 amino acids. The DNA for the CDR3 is TGTGCCAGCAGCCTGGCGGCAGCGGGGGGGTACTACGAGCAGTACTTC. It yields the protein CASSLAAAGGYYEQYF.

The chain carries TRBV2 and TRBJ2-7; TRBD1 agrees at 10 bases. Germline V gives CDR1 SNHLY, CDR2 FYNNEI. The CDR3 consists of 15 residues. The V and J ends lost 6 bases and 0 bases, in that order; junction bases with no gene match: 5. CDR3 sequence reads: CASSVGQGTSYEQYF. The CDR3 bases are TGTGCCAGCAGCGTGGGACAGGGGACCTCCTACGAGCAGTACTTC.

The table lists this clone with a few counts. This CDR3 reads CASRPGHYSYEQYF. The CDR3 nucleotides are TGTGCCAGCAGGCCGGGACACTATTCCTACGAGCAGTACTTC. The chain carries TRBV2 and TRBJ2-7; perhaps TRBD1 as D (6 bases). CDR3 length equals 14 residues. The V gene lost 6 bases and the J gene lost 1 base, with 13 bases spanning the gap. CDR1 and CDR2 (germline): SNHLY, FYNNEI. The variable domain in full, with the rest retrieved from reference TRBV2 and TRBJ2-7, is EPEVTQTPSHQVTQMGQEVILRCVPISNHLYFYWYRQILGQKVEFLVSFYNNEISEKSEIFDDQFSVERPDGSNFTLKIRSTKLEDSAMYFCASRPGHYSYEQYFGPGTRLTVT.

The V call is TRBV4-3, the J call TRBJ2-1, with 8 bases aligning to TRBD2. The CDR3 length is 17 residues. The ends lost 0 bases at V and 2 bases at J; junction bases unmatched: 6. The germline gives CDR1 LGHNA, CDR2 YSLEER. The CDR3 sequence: CASSQDQRTSPYNEQFF. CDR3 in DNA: TGCGCCAGCAGCCAAGATCAGCGGACTAGCCCCTACAATGAGCAGTTCTTC.

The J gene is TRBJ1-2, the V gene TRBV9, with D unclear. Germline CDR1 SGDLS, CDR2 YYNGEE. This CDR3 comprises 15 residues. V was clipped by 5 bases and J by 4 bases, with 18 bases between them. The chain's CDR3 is CASSLSGSSSYGYTF. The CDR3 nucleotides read TGTGCCAGCAGTCTTAGCGGTAGTTCAAGCTATGGCTACACCTTC.

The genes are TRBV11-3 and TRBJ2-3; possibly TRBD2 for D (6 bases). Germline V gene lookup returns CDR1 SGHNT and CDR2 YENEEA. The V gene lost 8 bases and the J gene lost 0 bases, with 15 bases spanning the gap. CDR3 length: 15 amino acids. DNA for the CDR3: TGTGCCAGCGGGGAGGACCCTTATAGCACAGATACGCAGTATTTT. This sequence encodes CASGEDPYSTDTQYF.

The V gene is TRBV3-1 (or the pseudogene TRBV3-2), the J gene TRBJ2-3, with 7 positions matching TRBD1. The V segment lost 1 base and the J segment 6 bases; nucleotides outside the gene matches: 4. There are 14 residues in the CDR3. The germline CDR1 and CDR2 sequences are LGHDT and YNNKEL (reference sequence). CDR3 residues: CASSQAQGDDTQYF. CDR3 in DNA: TGTGCCAGCAGCCAAGCCCAGGGGGACGATACGCAGTATTTT.

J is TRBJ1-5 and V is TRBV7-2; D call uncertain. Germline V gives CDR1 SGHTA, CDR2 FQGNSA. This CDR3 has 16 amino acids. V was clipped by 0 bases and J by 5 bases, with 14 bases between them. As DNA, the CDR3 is TGTGCCAGCAGCTTAGCGCAGTTGGGCTGGGATCAGCCCCAGCATTTT. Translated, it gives CASSLAQLGWDQPQHF.

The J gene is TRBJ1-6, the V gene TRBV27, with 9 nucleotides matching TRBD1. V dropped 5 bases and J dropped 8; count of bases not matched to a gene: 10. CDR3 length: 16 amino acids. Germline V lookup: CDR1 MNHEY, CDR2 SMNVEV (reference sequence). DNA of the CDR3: TGTGCCAGCAGTCTCCAGCGGACAGGGGCTCATTCACCCCTCCACTTT. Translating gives CASSLQRTGAHSPLHF.

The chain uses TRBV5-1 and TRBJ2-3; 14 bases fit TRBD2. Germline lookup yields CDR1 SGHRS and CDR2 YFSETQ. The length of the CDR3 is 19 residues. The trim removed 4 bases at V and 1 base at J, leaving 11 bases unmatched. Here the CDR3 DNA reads TGCGCCAGCAGCCCCCTAGGCGGGACTAGCGGGGGTCGCACAGATACGCAGTATTTT. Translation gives CASSPLGGTSGGRTDTQYF.

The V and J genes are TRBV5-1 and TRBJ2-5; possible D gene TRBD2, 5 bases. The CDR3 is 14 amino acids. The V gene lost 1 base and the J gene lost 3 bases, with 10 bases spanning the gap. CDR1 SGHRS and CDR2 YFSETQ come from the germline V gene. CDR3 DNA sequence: TGCGCCAGCAGCTTGCGCGAGCGGAAAGAGACCCAGTACTTC. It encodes CASSLRERKETQYF.

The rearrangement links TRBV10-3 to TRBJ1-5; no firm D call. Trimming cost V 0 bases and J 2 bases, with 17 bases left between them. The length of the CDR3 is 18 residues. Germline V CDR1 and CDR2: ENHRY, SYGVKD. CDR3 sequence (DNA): TGTGCCATCAGTGAGTCCCCGGGAAGTGGGCGGGGCAATCAGCCCCAGCATTTT. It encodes CAISESPGSGRGNQPQHF.

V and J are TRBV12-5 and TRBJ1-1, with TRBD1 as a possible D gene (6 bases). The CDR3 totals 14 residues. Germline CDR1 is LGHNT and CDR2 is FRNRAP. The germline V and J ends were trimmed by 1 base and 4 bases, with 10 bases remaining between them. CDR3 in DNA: TGTGCTAGTGGTTTGGCGCCGACAGGCACTGAAGCTTTCTTT. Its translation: CASGLAPTGTEAFF. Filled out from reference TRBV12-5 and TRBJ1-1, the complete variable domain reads DARVTQTPRHKVTEMGQEVTMRCQPILGHNTVFWYRQTMMQGLELLAYFRNRAPLDDSGMPKDRFSAEMPDATLATLKIQPSEPRDSAVYFCASGLAPTGTEAFFGQGTRLTVV.

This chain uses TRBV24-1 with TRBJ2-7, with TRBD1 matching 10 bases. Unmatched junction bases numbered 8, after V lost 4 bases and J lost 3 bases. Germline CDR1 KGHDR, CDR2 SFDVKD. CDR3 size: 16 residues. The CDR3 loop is CATSDPSGTGVYEQYF. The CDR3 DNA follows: TGTGCCACCAGTGACCCATCCGGGACAGGGGTCTACGAGCAGTACTTC.

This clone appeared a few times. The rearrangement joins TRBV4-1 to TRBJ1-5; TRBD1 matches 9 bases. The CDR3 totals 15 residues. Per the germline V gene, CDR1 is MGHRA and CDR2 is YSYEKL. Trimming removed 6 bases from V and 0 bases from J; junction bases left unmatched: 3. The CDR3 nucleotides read TGCGCCAGCAGTCGACAGGGGGATAGCAATCAGCCCCAGCATTTT. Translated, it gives CASSRQGDSNQPQHF.

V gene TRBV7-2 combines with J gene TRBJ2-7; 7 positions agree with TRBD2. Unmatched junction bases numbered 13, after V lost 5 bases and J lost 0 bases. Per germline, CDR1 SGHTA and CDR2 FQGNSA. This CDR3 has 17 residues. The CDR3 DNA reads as TGTGCCAGCAGCCATGGGAGGGGTATACCTAACTCCTACGAGCAGTACTTC. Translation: CASSHGRGIPNSYEQYF.

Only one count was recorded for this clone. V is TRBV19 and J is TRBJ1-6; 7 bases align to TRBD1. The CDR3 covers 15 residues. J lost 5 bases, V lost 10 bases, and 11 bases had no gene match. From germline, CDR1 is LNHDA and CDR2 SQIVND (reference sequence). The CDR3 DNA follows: TGTGCCATCTCAAAGGGGACAGATGATAATTCACCCCTCCACTTT. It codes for CAISKGTDDNSPLHF.

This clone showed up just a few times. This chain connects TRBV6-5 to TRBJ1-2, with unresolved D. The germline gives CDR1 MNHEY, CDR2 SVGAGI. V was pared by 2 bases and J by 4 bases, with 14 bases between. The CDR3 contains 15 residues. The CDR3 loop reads CASSYLLGRPYGYTF. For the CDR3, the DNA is TGTGCCAGCAGTTACCTGTTAGGGAGACCCTATGGCTACACCTTC.